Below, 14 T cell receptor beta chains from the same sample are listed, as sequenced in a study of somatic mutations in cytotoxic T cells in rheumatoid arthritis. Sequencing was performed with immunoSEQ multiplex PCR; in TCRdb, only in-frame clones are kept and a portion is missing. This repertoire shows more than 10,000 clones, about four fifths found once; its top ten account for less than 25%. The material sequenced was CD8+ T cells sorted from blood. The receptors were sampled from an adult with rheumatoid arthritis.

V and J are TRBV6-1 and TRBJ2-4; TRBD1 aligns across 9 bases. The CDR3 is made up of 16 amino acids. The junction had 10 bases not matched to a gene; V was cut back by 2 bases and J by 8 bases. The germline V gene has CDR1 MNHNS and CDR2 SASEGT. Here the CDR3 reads CASSETHGQGWDIQYF. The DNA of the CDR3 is TGTGCCAGCAGTGAAACGCATGGACAGGGGTGGGACATTCAGTACTTC.

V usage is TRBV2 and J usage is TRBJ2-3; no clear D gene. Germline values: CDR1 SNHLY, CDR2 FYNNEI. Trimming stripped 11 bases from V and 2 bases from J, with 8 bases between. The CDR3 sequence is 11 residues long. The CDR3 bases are TGTGCCGCCCGGGCCACAGATACGCAGTATTTT. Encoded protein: CAARATDTQYF.

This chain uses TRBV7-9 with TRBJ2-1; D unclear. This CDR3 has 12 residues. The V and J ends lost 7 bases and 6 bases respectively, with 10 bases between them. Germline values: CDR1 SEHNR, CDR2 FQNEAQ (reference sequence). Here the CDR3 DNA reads TGTGCCAGCATCGACTTTATCAATGAGCAGTTCTTC. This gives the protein CASIDFINEQFF.

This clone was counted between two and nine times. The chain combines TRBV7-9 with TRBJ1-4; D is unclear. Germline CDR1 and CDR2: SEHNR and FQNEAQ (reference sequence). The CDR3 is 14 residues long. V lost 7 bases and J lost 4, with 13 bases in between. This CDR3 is CASNSDPNNEKLFF. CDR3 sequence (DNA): TGTGCCAGCAACTCGGACCCAAATAATGAAAAACTGTTTTTT. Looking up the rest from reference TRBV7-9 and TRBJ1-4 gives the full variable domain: DTGVSQNPRHKITKRGQNVTFRCDPISEHNRLYWYRQTLGQGPEFLTYFQNEAQLEKSRLLSDRFSAERPKGSFSTLEIQRTEQGDSAMYLCASNSDPNNEKLFFGSGTQLSVL.

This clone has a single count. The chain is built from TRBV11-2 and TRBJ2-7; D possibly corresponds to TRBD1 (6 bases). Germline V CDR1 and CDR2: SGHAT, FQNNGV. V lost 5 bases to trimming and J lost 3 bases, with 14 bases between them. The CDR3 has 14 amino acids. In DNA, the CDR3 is TGTGCCAGCAGCGCCGGGACACCCAACTACGAGCAGTACTTC. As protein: CASSAGTPNYEQYF.

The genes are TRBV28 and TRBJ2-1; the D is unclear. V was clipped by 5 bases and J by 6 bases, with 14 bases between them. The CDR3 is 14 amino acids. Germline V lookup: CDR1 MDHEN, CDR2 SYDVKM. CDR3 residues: CASSPRLRINEQFF. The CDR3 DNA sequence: TGTGCCAGCAGTCCCCGTTTAAGGATCAATGAGCAGTTCTTC.

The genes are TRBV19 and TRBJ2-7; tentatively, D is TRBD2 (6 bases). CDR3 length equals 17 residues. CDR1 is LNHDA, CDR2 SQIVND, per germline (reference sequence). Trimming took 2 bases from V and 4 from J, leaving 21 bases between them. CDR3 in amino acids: CASSIYGGGTAGYEQYF. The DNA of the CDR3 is TGTGCCAGTAGTATATATGGAGGCGGGACTGCGGGTTACGAGCAGTACTTC.

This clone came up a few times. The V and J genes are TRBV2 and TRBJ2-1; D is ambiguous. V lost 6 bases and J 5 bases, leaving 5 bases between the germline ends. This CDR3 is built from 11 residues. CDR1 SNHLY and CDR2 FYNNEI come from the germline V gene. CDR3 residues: CASSDDNEQFF. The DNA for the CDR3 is TGTGCCAGCAGCGACGACAATGAGCAGTTCTTC.

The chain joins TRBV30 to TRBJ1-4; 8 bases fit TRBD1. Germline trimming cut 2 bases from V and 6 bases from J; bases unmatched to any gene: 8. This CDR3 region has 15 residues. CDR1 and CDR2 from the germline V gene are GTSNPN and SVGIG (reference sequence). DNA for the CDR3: TGTGCCTGGAGTTCTTCCGACAGGGGTTATGAAAAACTGTTTTTT. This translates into CAWSSSDRGYEKLFF. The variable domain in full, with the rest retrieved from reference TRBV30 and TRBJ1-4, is SQTIHQWPATLVQPVGSPLSLECTVEGTSNPNLYWYRQAAGRGLQLLFYSVGIGQISSEVPQNLSASRPQDRQFILSSKKLLLSDSGFYLCAWSSSDRGYEKLFFGSGTQLSVL.

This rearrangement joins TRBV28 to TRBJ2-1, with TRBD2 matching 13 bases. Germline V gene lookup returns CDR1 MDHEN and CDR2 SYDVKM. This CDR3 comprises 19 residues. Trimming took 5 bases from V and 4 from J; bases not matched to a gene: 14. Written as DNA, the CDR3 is TGTGCCAGCAGTCCTGCTACTCCGGGACTAGCGGGGATATACAATGAGCAGTTCTTC. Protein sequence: CASSPATPGLAGIYNEQFF.

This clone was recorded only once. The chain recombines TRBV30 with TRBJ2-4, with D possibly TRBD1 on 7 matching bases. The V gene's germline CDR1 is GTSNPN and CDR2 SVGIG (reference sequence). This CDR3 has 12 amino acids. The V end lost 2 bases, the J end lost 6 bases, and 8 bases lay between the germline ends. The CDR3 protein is CAWSQGGNIQYF. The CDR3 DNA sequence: TGTGCCTGGAGTCAGGGGGGAAACATTCAGTACTTC.

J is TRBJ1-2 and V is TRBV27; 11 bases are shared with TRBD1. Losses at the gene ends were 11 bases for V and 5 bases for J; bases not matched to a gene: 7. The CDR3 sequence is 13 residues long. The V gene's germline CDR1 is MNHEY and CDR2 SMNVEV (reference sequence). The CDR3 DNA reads TGTGCCTCCGGGACAGGGGGTGGGTATGGCTACACCTTC. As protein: CASGTGGGYGYTF.

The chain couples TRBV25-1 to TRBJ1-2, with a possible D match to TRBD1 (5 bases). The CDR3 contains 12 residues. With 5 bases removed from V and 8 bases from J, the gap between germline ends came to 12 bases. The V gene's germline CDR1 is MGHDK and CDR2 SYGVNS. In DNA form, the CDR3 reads TGTGCCAGCAGTCGGGGGGTCTACGGCTACACCTTC. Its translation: CASSRGVYGYTF.

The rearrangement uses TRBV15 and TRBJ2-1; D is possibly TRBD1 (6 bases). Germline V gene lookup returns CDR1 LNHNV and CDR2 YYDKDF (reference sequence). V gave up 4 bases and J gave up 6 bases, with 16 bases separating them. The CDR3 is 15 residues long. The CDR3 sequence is CATSTPLTGLNEQFF. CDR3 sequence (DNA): TGTGCCACCAGCACCCCCTTGACAGGTCTCAATGAGCAGTTCTTC.